This T cell receptor (beta chain) was retrieved from a study of OX40 agonist ivuxolimab in advanced cancers. Notes on this clone: The antigen remains undetermined.

Trimming took 10 bases from V and 4 from J, leaving 5 bases between them. The CDR3 runs 9 residues. CDR1 is MDHEN and CDR2 is SYDVKM in the germline V gene. Sequencing was performed with immunoSEQ multiplex PCR; in TCRdb, only in-frame clones are kept and a portion is missing. Of about 82,000 clones listed, about 91% are singletons. Study findings and constraints: Within 6 weeks, CD4+ and CD8+ blood T cells expanded clonally at 0.1 to 3.0 mg/kg.

The receptor was derived from an adult with an advanced solid tumor such as melanoma, head and neck, liver or kidney cancer. V gene TRBV28 combines with J gene TRBJ2-7; no clear D gene. The source was CD4+ or CD8+ T cells sorted from blood, collected in a trial of the OX40 agonist ivuxolimab. The CDR3 nucleotides are TGTGCCACCGGATACGAGCAGTACTTC. Its protein is CATGYEQYF.